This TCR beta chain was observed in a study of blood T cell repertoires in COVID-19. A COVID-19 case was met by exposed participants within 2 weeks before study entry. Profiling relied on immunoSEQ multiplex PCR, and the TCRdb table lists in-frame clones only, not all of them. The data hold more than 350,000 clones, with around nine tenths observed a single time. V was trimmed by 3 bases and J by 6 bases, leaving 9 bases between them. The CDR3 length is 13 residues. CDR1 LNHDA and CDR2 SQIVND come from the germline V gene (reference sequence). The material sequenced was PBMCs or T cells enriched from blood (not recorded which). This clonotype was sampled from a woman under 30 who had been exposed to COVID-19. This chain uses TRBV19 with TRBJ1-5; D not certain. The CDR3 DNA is TGTGCCAGTAGTATGAGTACGGGTCAGCCCCAGCATTTT. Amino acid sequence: CASSMSTGQPQHF. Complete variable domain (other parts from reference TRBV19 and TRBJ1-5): DGGITQSPKYLFRKEGQNVTLSCEQNLNHDAMYWYRQDPGQGLRLIYYSQIVNDFQKGDIAEGYSVSREKKESFPLTVTSAQKNPTAFYLCASSMSTGQPQHFGDGTRLSIL.